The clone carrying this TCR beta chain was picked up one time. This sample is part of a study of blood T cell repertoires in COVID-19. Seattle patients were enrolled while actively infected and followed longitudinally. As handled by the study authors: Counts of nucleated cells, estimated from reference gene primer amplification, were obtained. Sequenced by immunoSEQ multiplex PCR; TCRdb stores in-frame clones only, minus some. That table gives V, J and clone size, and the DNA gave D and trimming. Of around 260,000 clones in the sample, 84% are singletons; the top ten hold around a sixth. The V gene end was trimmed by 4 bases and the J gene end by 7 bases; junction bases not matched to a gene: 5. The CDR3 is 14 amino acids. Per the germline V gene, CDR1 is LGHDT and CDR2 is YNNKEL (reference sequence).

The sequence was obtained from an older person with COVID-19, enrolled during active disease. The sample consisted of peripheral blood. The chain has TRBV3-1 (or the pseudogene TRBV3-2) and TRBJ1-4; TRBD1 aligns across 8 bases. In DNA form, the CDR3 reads TGTGCCAGCAGCCCCGGACAGGGTAGTGAAAAACTGTTTTTT. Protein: CASSPGQGSEKLFF.